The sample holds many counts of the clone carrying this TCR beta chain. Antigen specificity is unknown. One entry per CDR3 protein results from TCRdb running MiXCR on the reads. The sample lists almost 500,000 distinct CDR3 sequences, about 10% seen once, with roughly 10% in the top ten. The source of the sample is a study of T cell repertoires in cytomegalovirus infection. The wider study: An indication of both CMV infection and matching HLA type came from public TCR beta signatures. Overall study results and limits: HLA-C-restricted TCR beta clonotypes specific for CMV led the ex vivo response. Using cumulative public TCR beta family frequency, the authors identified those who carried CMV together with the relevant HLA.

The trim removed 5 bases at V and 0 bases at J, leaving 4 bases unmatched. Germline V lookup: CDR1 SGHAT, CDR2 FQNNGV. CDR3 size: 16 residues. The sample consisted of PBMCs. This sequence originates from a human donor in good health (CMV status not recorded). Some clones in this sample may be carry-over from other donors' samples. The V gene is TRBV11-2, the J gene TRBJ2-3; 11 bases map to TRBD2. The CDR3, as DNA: TGTGCCAGCAGCCTTTTAGCGGGGGGGAGCACAGATACGCAGTATTTT. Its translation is CASSLLAGGSTDTQYF. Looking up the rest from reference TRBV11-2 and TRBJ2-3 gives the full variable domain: EAGVAQSPRYKIIEKRQSVAFWCNPISGHATLYWYQQILGQGPKLLIQFQNNGVVDDSQLPKDRFSAERLKGVDSTLKIQPAKLEDSAVYLCASSLLAGGSTDTQYFGPGTRLTVL.